The text below deals with one T cell receptor (beta chain). This clonotype was detected many times. What this receptor recognizes is not known. Per-base quality was not reported, and no clone a single base away is much larger than it. From V the trimming removes 4 bases and from J it removes 4 bases, while the gene matches leave 6 bases of the junction unaccounted for. CDR1 and CDR2 were assigned from the germline V gene (reference sequence) as DFQATT and SNEGSKA. Measured from the cysteine to the phenylalanine, the CDR3 is 15 residues long. Only the CDR3 part of the read is kept: 45 bases, read in frame from the first base. This sample is part of a study of breast tumors, draining lymph nodes, adjacent tissues (dated by TCRdb to 2015 to 2016). Concerning the study at large: The study compared TCR beta repertoires across tumor, adjacent nontumor tissue and axillary lymph nodes from breast cancer patients. The study aimed to assess the relationships and possible T-cell exchange between tumor, surrounding tissue and draining lymph node repertoires in human breast cancer.

The lymph node samples were taken from the axillary draining lymph nodes of breast cancer patients. The sample was run on an Illumina HiSeq 2000. Multiplex PCR amplification was used to build the TCR beta chain libraries. High-throughput sequencing was used to analyze the amplified TCR beta chain products. Clones were called with MiXCR by TCRdb after fastp trimmed the public reads at Q25, and only in-frame beta chains were retained. Entries are consolidated by CDR3 protein sequence, retaining the most common genes and DNA. The sample table holds 200,000 to 300,000 distinct CDR3 sequences, of which 30% were seen once. The leading ten clones occupy approximately 1% of the sample. Broad study findings and their caveats: T-cell repertoire diversity in tumors was found to be lower than in lymph nodes but higher than in nontumor tissue, and preferential V and J gene usage was observed. In luminal-like breast cancer, tumor and nontumor tissue repertoires resembled each other significantly more than in basal-like breast cancer. The data were considered consistent with most tumor T cells being derived from the lymph node and subsequently expanding within tumor tissue. The conclusion that tumor T cells originate in lymph nodes was presented as consistent with a hypothesis rather than as directly demonstrated.

This TCR came from a female donor with breast cancer. Some clones in this sample may be carry-over from other donors' samples. Source material: axillary lymph node tissue. The rearranged segments are TRBV20-1 and TRBJ2-3; the junction holds 12 bases that match TRBD2. This receptor carries the CDR3 CSATLLAGGPDTQYF. The nucleotide sequence is given as TGCAGTGCTACCTTACTAGCGGGAGGACCAGATACGCAGTATTTT.